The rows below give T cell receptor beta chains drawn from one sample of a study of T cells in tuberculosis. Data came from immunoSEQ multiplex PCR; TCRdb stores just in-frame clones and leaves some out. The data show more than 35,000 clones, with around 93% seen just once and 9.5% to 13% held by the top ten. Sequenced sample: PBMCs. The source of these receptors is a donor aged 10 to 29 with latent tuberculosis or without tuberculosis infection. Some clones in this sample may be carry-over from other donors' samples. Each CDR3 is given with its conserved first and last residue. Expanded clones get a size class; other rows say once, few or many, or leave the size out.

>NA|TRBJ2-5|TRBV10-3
CAISAGRREETQYF
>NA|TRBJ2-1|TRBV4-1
CASSQDPSGGGPEQFF
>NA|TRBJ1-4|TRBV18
CASSHGSNNEKLFF
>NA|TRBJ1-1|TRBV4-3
CASTPLLGGFTEAFF
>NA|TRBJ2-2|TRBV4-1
CASSTTTRTGELFF
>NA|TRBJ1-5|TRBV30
CAWQEGQSNQPQHF
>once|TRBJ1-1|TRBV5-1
CASSPQENTEAFF
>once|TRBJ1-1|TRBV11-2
CASSLRWGDRLNTEAFF
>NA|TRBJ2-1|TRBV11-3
CASSSGQGEQFF
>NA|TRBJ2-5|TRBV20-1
CAIGTEETQYF
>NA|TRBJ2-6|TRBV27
CASSLRVDYSGANVLTF
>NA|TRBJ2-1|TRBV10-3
CAIRVAGESYNEQFF
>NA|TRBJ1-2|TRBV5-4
CASRRQEIYGYTF
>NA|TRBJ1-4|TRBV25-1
CASSEWAETNEKLFF
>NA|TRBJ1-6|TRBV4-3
CASSQDTQRAGLNSPLHF
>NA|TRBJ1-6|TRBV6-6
CASSDSYNSPLHF
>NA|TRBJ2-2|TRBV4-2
CASSQDAVAGATNTGELFF
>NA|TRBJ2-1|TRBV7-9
CASSTGVNEQFF